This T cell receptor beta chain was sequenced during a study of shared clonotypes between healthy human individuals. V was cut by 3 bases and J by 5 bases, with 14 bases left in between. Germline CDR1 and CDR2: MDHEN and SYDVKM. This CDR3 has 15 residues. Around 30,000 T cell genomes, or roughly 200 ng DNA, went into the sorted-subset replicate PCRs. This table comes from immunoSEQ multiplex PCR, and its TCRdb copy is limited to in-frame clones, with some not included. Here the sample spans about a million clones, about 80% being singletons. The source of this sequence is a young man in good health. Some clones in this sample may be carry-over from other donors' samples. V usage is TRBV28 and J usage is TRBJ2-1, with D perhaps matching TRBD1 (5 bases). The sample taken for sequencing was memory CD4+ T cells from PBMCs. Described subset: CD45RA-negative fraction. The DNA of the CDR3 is TGTGCCAGCAGTTTTCAGTCAGGGTGGGACAATGAGCAGTTCTTC. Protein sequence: CASSFQSGWDNEQFF.